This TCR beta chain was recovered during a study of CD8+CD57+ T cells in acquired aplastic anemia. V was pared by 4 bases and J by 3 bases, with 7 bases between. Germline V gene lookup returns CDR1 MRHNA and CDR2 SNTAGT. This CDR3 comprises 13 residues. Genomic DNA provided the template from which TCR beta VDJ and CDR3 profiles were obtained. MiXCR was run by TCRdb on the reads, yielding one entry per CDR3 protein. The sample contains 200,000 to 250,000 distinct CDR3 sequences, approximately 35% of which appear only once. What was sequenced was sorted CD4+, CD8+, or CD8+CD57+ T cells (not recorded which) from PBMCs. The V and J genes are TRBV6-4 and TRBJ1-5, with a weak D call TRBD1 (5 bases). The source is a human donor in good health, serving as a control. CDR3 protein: CASSVGDNQPQHF. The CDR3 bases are TGTGCCAGCAGTGTGGGGGACAATCAGCCCCAGCATTTT.